This T cell receptor beta chain was obtained from a study of OX40 agonist ivuxolimab in advanced cancers. Study background: Each dose-escalation patient presented with hepatocellular carcinoma, melanoma, renal cell or head and neck cancer. Those enrolled were roughly 85% male, with a mean age of 60 years and ages from 23 to 79. Study results and caveats: By week 6 at 0.1 to 3.0 mg/kg, blood CD4+ and CD8+ T cells had expanded clonally.

The assay was immunoSEQ multiplex PCR, and TCRdb's table has in-frame clones only and misses some. The sample includes some 71,000 clones, approximately 84% seen only once; the top ten take approximately 8.7%. On this clone itself: No antigen is known for it.

This TCR was recovered from an adult with an advanced solid tumor such as melanoma, head and neck, liver or kidney cancer. Sequenced here: CD4+ or CD8+ T cells sorted from blood, sampled in a trial of the OX40 agonist ivuxolimab.

The CDR3 loop reads CASRGGTDNSPLHF. CDR3 sequence (DNA): TGTGCCAGCAGGGGAGGGACAGATAATTCACCCCTCCACTTT. V usage is TRBV11-2 and J usage is TRBJ1-6, with 7 bases that match TRBD1. With V trimmed by 6 bases and J by 5 bases, 4 bases remained unmatched. The CDR3 is 14 residues long. CDR1 SGHAT and CDR2 FQNNGV come from the germline V gene.